A single sample gave rise to the 3 T cell receptor beta chains below, sequenced in a study of vaccination effects on CD4 cells after COVID-19. ViraFEST assay sequencing came after antigen-specific CD4+ T cells were expanded with viral peptide pools. Subsequent to a culture period of under 11 days, CD4+ T cells were isolated. Documented for the person is a PCR-confirmed SARS-CoV-2 infection occurring between March and December 2020. These TCRs' antigens remain unknown. Using immunoSEQ multiplex PCR, the repertoire was profiled, and TCRdb retains in-frame clones only, with some absent. The sample contains 35,000 to 40,000 clones, approximately 72% of which appear only once. This sample comprised CD4+ T cells from PBMCs cultured with HCoV-NL63 spike peptides, obtained before COVID-19 vaccination. Source of these receptors: a human donor who had a prior SARS-CoV-2 infection.

This sequence joins TRBV18 and TRBJ2-7, with a weak D call TRBD1 (6 bases). V lost 6 bases and J lost 6, with 12 bases in between. From germline, CDR1 is KGHSH and CDR2 LQKENI. The CDR3 is 12 residues long. DNA for the CDR3: TGTGCCAGCTCCCTCAACAGGGCCGAGCAGTACTTC. Encoded protein: CASSLNRAEQYF.

This sequence joins TRBV24-1 and TRBJ2-6; D gene uncertain. Trimming shortened V by 1 base and J by 0 bases, and 9 bases separated the two germline ends. Germline-derived CDR1 and CDR2 are KGHDR and SFDVKD. The CDR3 covers 17 residues. The CDR3 DNA reads TGTGCCACCAGTGATTTCGGCCCAGCCTCTGGGGCCAACGTCCTGACTTTC. Amino acid sequence: CATSDFGPASGANVLTF.

A single count supports this clone. The chain employs TRBV4-2 and TRBJ2-5; unclear D gene. Germline V gene sequence: CDR1 LGHNA, CDR2 YNFKEQ. V shed 1 base and J shed 0 bases, with 12 bases lying between them. The length of the CDR3 is 16 residues. The CDR3 here is CASSQAGGPYQETQYF. Here the CDR3 DNA reads TGTGCCAGCAGCCAAGCGGGCGGACCGTACCAAGAGACCCAGTACTTC.